This T cell receptor (beta chain) was documented in a study of glioma-infiltrating T cells after dendritic cell vaccination. The immunoSEQ assay amplified TCRB CDR3 from up to about 2 ug DNA. Clones were read by immunoSEQ multiplex PCR, and TCRdb kept only the in-frame ones, dropping some. The data hold approximately 48,000 clones, with approximately 83% observed a single time. The sample here was blood, taken before dendritic cell vaccination. The sequence derives from a human donor with glioblastoma.

Here the CDR3 DNA reads TGTGCCAGCAGTGAACAGGGCAGTCAGCCCCAGCATTTT. This encodes CASSEQGSQPQHF. The chain carries TRBV2 and TRBJ1-5, with a weak D call TRBD1 (5 bases). The CDR3 loop spans 13 amino acids. The V and J ends lost 2 bases and 6 bases respectively, with 8 bases between them. Germline V gene data show CDR1 as SNHLY and CDR2 as FYNNEI.